The sequence of this T cell receptor (beta chain) was determined in a study of shared T cell receptors in the human thymus. Clones were read by immunoSEQ multiplex PCR, and TCRdb kept only the in-frame ones, dropping some. Found here are more than 550,000 clones, approximately 85% of them singletons; the top ten hold 0.0095% to 0.011%. This same sample was also taken into another study, of human thymus T cells. That paper states: Highly overlapping thymic repertoires among unrelated individuals were reported in related research.

This TCR came from a girl less than two years old with a congenital heart defect. The material sequenced was thymocytes.

CDR3 DNA sequence: TGCGCCAGCAGCCATAAGGGGGAACGTAGCGGGAAGGCTGGCTACACCTTC. Protein sequence: CASSHKGERSGKAGYTF. The genes are TRBV4-3 and TRBJ1-2; D possibly corresponds to TRBD1 (6 bases). This CDR3 contains 17 residues. Germline V gene lookup returns CDR1 LGHNA and CDR2 YSLEER. The ends were cut back, 3 bases at V and 7 bases at J, with 24 bases in the middle.